The T cell receptor (beta chain) described here comes from a study of blood T cell repertoires in COVID-19. This clone was seen only a few times. Some clones are missing from TCRdb's copy, which holds only in-frame ones; the method was immunoSEQ multiplex PCR. This table holds around 70,000 clones, 65% to 85% found once. V lost 1 base and J lost 8; bases outside the gene matches: 4. The CDR3 consists of 14 residues. Germline V gene sequence: CDR1 LGHNA, CDR2 YNFKEQ. Source material: peripheral blood. The source of this sequence is a woman aged 50 to 60 with acute or convalescent COVID-19. The chain carries TRBV4-2 and TRBJ1-2, with TRBD1 matching over 10 bases. CDR3: CASSQADRGLGYTF. CDR3 DNA: TGTGCCAGCAGCCAAGCTGACAGGGGGCTAGGCTACACCTTC.